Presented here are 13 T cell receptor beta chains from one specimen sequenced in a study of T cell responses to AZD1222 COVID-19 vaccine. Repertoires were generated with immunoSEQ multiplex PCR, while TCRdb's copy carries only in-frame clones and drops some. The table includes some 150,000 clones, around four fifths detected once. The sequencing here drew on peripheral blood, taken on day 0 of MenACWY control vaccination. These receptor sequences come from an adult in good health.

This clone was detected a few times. The CDR3 coding sequence is TGTGCCAGCACCGTCCTTAGGGGCTCCTACGAGCAGTACGTC. Encoded protein: CASTVLRGSYEQYV. V is TRBV9 and J is TRBJ2-7; tentatively, D is TRBD1 (5 bases). Germline CDR1 SGDLS, CDR2 YYNGEE. This CDR3 contains 14 residues. V was shortened by 6 bases and J by 0 bases, with 13 bases between the two germline ends.

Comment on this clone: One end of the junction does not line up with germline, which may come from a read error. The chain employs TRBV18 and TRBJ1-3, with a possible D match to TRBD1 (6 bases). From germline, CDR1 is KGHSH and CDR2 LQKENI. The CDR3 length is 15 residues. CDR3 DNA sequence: TGTGTCAGCTCACGCCCAACAGGGTCTGGAAACACCATATATTTT. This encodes CVSSRPTGSGNTIYF. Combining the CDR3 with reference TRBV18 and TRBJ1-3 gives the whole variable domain NAGVMQNPRHLVRRRGQEARLRCSPMKGHSHVYWYRQLPEEGLKFMVYLQKENIIDESGMPKERFSAEFPKEGPSILRIQQVVRGDSAAYFCVSSRPTGSGNTIYFGEGSWLTVV.

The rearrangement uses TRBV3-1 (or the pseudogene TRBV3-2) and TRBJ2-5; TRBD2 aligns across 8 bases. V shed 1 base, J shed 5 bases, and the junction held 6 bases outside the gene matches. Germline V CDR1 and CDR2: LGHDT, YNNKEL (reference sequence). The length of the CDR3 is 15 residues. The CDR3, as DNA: TGTGCCAGCAGCCAAGGACTAGCGCGAGATGAGACCCAGTACTTC. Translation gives CASSQGLARDETQYF.

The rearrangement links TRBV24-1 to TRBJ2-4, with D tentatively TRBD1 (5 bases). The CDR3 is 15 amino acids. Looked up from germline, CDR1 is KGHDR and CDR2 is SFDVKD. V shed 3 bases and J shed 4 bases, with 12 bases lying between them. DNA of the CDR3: TGTGCCACCAGTGATGGGTCTGACAGAAAAAACATTCAGTACTTC. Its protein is CATSDGSDRKNIQYF.

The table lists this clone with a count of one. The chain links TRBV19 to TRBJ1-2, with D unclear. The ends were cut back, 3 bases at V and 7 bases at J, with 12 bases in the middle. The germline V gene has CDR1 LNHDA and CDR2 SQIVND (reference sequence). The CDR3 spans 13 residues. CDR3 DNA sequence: TGTGCCAGTAGTATTCGGGAGTTAGGTGGCTACACCTTC. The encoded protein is CASSIRELGGYTF.

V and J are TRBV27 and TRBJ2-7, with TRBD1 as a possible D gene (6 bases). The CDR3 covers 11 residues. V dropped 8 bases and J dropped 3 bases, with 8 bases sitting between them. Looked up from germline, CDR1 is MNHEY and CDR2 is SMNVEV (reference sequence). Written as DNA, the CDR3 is TGTGCCAGCCCAGGGGACTACGAGCAGTACGTC. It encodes CASPGDYEQYV.

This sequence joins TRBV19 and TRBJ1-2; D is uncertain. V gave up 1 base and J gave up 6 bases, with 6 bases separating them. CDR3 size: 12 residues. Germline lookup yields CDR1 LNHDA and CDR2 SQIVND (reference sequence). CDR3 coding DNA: TGTGCCAGTAGTATAGGAATGCATGGCTACACCTTC. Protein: CASSIGMHGYTF.

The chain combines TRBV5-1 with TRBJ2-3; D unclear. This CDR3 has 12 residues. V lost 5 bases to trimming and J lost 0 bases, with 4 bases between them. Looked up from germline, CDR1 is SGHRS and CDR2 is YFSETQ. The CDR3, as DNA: TGCGCCAGCAGGGAAAGCACAGATACGCAGTATTTT. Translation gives CASRESTDTQYF. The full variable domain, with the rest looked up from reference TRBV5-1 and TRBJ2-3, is KAGVTQTPRYLIKTRGQQVTLSCSPISGHRSVSWYQQTPGQGLQFLFEYFSETQRNKGNFPGRFSGRQFSNSRSEMNVSTLELGDSALYLCASRESTDTQYFGPGTRLTVL.

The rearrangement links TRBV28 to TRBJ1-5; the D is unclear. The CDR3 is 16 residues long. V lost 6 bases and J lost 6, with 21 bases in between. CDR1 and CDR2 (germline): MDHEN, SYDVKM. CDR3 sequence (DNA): TGTGCCAGCAGGGTCCTGGTCATGGCGGGCAGTCAGCCCCAGCATTTT. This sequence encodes CASRVLVMAGSQPQHF.

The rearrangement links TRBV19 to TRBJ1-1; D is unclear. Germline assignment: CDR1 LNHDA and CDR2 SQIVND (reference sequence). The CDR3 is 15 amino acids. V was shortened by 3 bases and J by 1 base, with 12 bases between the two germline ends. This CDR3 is CASSISRSRNTEAFF. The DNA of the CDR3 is TGTGCCAGTAGTATTAGTCGGTCGCGGAACACTGAAGCTTTCTTT.

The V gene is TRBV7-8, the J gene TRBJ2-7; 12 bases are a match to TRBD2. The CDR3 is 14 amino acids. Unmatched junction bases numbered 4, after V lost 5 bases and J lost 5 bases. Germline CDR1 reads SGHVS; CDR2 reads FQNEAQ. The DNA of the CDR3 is TGTGCCAGCAGCCGACTAGCGGGGGTGAACGAGCAGTACGTC. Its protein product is CASSRLAGVNEQYV.

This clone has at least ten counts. The chain's CDR3 is CASSLRSAGDYGYTF. CDR3 DNA: TGTGCCAGCAGCTTGAGGAGTGCTGGTGACTATGGCTACACCTTC. The rearrangement joins TRBV5-4 to TRBJ1-2; no definite D call. The germline V gene has CDR1 SGHNT and CDR2 YYREEE (reference sequence). CDR3 length: 15 residues. Trimming shortened V by 1 base and J by 3 bases, and 13 bases separated the two germline ends. Full variable domain (remainder filled in from reference TRBV5-4 and TRBJ1-2): ETGVTQSPTHLIKTRGQQVTLRCSSQSGHNTVSWYQQALGQGPQFIFQYYREEENGRGNFPPRFSGLQFPNYSSELNVNALELDDSALYLCASSLRSAGDYGYTFGSGTRLTVV.

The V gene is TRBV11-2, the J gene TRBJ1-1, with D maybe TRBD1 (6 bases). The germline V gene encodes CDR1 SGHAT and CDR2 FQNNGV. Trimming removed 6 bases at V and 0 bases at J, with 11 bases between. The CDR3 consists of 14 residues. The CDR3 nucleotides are TGTGCCAGCAGAAAGGACAGATTGAACACTGAAGCTTTCTTT. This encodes CASRKDRLNTEAFF. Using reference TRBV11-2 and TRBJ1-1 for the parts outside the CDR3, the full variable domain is EAGVAQSPRYKIIEKRQSVAFWCNPISGHATLYWYQQILGQGPKLLIQFQNNGVVDDSQLPKDRFSAERLKGVDSTLKIQPAKLEDSAVYLCASRKDRLNTEAFFGQGTRLTVV.